This TCR beta chain was sequenced in a study of blood T cell repertoires in COVID-19. Source study methods: Scientists estimated how many nucleated cells there were by amplifying reference gene primers. The repertoire was sequenced with immunoSEQ multiplex PCR; TCRdb's copy has only in-frame clones and lacks some. V, J and clone size are those of that table, while D and trimming were read from the DNA. In the table there are 150,000 to 250,000 clones, 75% to 85% of which are singletons. Trimming shortened V by 7 bases and J by 7 bases, and 19 bases separated the two germline ends. The CDR3 totals 14 residues. Germline CDR1 LGHNA, CDR2 YNFKEQ.

The specimen was peripheral blood. The genes are TRBV4-2 and TRBJ1-1; D remains unclear. This TCR was sampled from a woman in her thirties or forties with COVID-19, enrolled during active disease. CDR3 bases: TGTGCCAGCAAGGCCGCGGTGGAGGGAAGTGAAGCTTTCTTT. This translates into CASKAAVEGSEAFF.